This TCR beta chain was captured by sequencing in a study of blood T cell repertoires in COVID-19. Study in general: Samples taken during acute and convalescent COVID-19 were collected in the United States, Italy and Spain. The analysed material was cDNA or gDNA that came from T cells, B-cell-depleted T cells, or PBMCs.

The repertoire was sequenced with immunoSEQ multiplex PCR; TCRdb's copy has only in-frame clones and lacks some. The sample shows some 200,000 clones, 80% to 85% of them seen only once. This clone was seen just once. CDR3 length equals 13 residues. Germline CDR1 is SGHAT and CDR2 is FQNNGV. Deletions cut 0 bases from V and 7 bases from J, with 7 bases between. The specimen was peripheral blood. The TCR was taken from an elderly woman with active or convalescent COVID-19. This rearrangement joins TRBV11-2 to TRBJ2-1; unclear D gene. CDR3 sequence (DNA): TGTGCCAGCAGCTTAGATTCCGGTAATGAGCAGTTCTTC. Protein: CASSLDSGNEQFF.